By proportion, the clone carrying this TCR beta chain is medium-sized (0.01 to 0.1%). What it binds is not known. This sample stems from a study of blood T cells in healthy people across ages. Study-level results: Not knowing donor CMV status may have confounded expanded clonotype changes.

Trimming at V came to 7 bases and at J to 3 bases, leaving 7 bases not matched to a gene. The CDR3 is 14 residues long. For the second PCR, which ran for roughly 7 to 11 cycles, a sample-barcoded 5' primer and a J-beta primer mix were used. A single record per CDR3 protein comes from TCRdb applying MiXCR to the 5' RACE reads. The data contain more than 500,000 distinct CDR3 sequences, 27% of them singletons. Collection of 8.5 to 10 milliliters of peripheral blood was performed for each donor. Per sample, a minimum of 6.5 million PBMCs were isolated. The sequenced material came from blood. The chain recombines TRBV12-3 or TRBV12-4 with TRBJ2-5; 8 nucleotides agree with TRBD1. The TCR originated in a woman in her 70s in good health. This CDR3 is CASTTLDREETQYF. For the CDR3, the DNA is TGTGCCAGCACCACCTTGGACAGGGAAGAGACCCAGTACTTC.